This section outlines one T cell receptor beta chain sequence together with its context. Its antigen is still unknown. This record belongs to a study of T cell responses to AZD1222 COVID-19 vaccine. The CDR3 length is 14 residues. V was clipped by 5 bases and J by 8 bases; unmatched bases: 9. Germline V gene sequence: CDR1 LNHDA, CDR2 SQIVND (reference sequence). Some clones are missing from TCRdb's copy, which holds only in-frame ones; the method was immunoSEQ multiplex PCR. The sample yields approximately 120,000 clones, roughly 88% seen once. Regarding the study as a whole: Repertoire sampling was restricted to post-peak T cell response timepoints. Spike-specific TCR breadth and depth were elevated following two AZD1222 doses. At study baseline, merely six AZD1222 recipients were seropositive. Nearly half of the spike-specific TCRs reportedly recognize variant regions that carry no mutations.

The chain has TRBV19 and TRBJ2-1, with 7 bases that match TRBD2. This clonotype originated in an adult in good health. The material sequenced was peripheral blood, taken on day 0 of MenACWY control vaccination. The CDR3 DNA reads as TGTGCCAGTAGTCCAGGACTAGTCCTAGATGAGCAGTTCTTC. This gives the protein CASSPGLVLDEQFF.